This T cell receptor beta chain comes out of a study of somatic mutations in cytotoxic T cells in rheumatoid arthritis. Study overall: Selected T-cell populations stained with V beta antibodies were isolated by flow sorting to nearly 100% purity; these included V beta1+ cells subjected to TCRB sequencing.

Researchers isolated CD4+ and CD8+ cells by positive magnetic bead selection and then checked their purity by flow cytometry. The protocol was immunoSEQ multiplex PCR, while the TCRdb copy is restricted to in-frame clones and leaves out a portion. The table lists roughly 4,000 clones, 80% to 95% of them singletons. In this sample, this clone turned up a few times. V was trimmed by 2 bases and J by 7 bases, leaving 6 bases between them. The CDR3 sequence is 12 residues long. Germline CDR1 SGHNT, CDR2 YENEEA. Material for sequencing was CD8+ T cells sorted from blood. The rearrangement uses TRBV11-3 and TRBJ2-1; no clear D. The TCR was taken from a woman between 55 and 75 years old with rheumatoid arthritis. In DNA, the CDR3 is TGTGCCAGCAGCTTAACTTGGAATGAGCAGTTCTTC. Its translation: CASSLTWNEQFF.